This T cell receptor beta chain is drawn from a study of CD8+CD57+ T cells in acquired aplastic anemia. Patients chosen for sequencing had CD8+CD57+ cells that had expanded, as shown by flow cytometry. TCR beta VDJ and CDR3 were profiled, and genomic DNA was the template. TCRdb fed the reads into MiXCR, producing one record per CDR3 protein. Of approximately 260,000 distinct CDR3 sequences listed, around 82% are singletons. This clonotype originated in a human donor with aplastic anemia. Sequenced: sorted CD4+, CD8+, or CD8+CD57+ T cells (not recorded which) from PBMCs.

Here the CDR3 DNA reads TGTGCCAGCAGCTTTCAAAGGAGCGGGCGGAGCGATGAGTACACCTTC. Translated, it gives CASSFQRSGRSDEYTF. The chain is built from TRBV7-9 and TRBJ1-2; D not resolved. This CDR3 region has 16 residues. Germline V gives CDR1 SEHNR, CDR2 FQNEAQ (reference sequence). Trimming removed 3 bases at V and 11 bases at J, with 25 bases between. Looking up the rest from reference TRBV7-9 and TRBJ1-2 gives the full variable domain: DTGVSQNPRHKITKRGQNVTFRCDPISEHNRLYWYRQTLGQGPEFLTYFQNEAQLEKSRLLSDRFSAERPKGSFSTLEIQRTEQGDSAMYLCASSFQRSGRSDEYTFGSGTRLTVV.